The 3 T cell receptor beta chains given below trace back to one sample, sequenced in a study of T-cell memory formation after mild COVID-19 (dated by TCRdb to the early 2020s). Libraries were constructed by 5' RACE. These reads were obtained on an Illumina NovaSeq 6000. Starting from the raw public reads, TCRdb applied fastp trimming at Q25, assembled clones with MiXCR and retained in-frame beta chains. For every CDR3 protein sequence, its rows merge into one entry that carries the most common genes and DNA. For this sample the table gives approximately 250,000 distinct CDR3 sequences, of which around 17% were detected only once. The ten largest account for around 20% of the sample. Sequenced sample: PBMCs or a T cell subset sorted from them (not recorded which). These receptors were collected from a man younger than 35 who had mild COVID-19 (a few samples of this study predate the infection). The sample titles of this study are shuffled in the database, so cell type and time point are left out; the donor was told from shared clones.

The V gene is TRBV6-1, the J gene TRBJ2-5; 7 bases fit TRBD2. The CDR3 has 13 amino acids. CDR1 is MNHNS, CDR2 SASEGT, per germline. J lost 5 bases, V lost 7 bases, and 7 bases had no gene match. The CDR3 region has the DNA TGTGCCAGCACTCAGGGAGGGTGGGAGACCCAGTACTTC. Translation: CASTQGGWETQYF.

This clonotype was seen many times. The chain combines TRBV10-2 with TRBJ2-3; perhaps D is TRBD1 or TRBD2 (6 bases each). The CDR3 sequence is 17 residues long. From germline, CDR1 is WSHSY and CDR2 SAAADI. V was trimmed by 7 bases and J by 3 bases, leaving 23 bases between them. The CDR3 reads CASTALFGGQRTDTQYF. CDR3 nucleotide sequence: TGCGCCAGCACCGCTCTTTTTGGGGGGCAACGGACAGATACGCAGTATTTT.

The chain uses TRBV5-1 and TRBJ2-7; 10 positions match TRBD1. The V and J ends lost 4 bases and 6 bases, in that order; junction bases with no gene match: 7. The CDR3 is 14 amino acids. Germline V lookup: CDR1 SGHRS, CDR2 YFSETQ. In DNA form, the CDR3 reads TGCGCCAGCAGCGCCGGACAGGGGGTTAGCGAGCAGTACTTC. Translating it yields CASSAGQGVSEQYF.